The clone carrying this TCR beta chain has a handful of counts. The assay was immunoSEQ multiplex PCR, and TCRdb's table has in-frame clones only and misses some. The sample consists of fewer than 75,000 clones, more than 85% of them appearing once. The CDR3 loop spans 16 amino acids. This specimen comes from a study of T cell changes during pregnancy in multiple sclerosis. The source of this sequence is a female donor with multiple sclerosis, enrolled in a pregnancy study. The source was peripheral blood, collected in the second trimester of pregnancy. J is TRBJ1-2 and V is TRBV21-1; no DNA check was done on the table's D call, TRBD1. TRBV21-1 is classified as a pseudogene. As DNA, the CDR3 is TGTGCCAGCAGCAAAGGAGAGGCAGGGGCCGGCTATGGCTACACCTTC. Amino acids: CASSKGEAGAGYGYTF.